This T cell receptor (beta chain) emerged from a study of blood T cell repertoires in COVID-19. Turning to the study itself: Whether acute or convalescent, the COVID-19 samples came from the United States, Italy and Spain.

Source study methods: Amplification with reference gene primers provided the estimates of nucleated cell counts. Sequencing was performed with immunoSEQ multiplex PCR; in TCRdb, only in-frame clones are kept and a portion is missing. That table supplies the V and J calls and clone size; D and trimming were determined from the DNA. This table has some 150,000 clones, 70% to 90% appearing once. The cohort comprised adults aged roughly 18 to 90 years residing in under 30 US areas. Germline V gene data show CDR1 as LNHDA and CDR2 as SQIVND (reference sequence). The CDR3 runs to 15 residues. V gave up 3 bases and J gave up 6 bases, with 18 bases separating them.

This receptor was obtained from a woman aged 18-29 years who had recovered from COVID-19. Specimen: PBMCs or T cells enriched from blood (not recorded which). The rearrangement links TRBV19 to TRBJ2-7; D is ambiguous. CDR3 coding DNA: TGTGCCAGTAGTATCAACGCAGTGGCGGCTGGCGAGCAGTACTTC. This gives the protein CASSINAVAAGEQYF.